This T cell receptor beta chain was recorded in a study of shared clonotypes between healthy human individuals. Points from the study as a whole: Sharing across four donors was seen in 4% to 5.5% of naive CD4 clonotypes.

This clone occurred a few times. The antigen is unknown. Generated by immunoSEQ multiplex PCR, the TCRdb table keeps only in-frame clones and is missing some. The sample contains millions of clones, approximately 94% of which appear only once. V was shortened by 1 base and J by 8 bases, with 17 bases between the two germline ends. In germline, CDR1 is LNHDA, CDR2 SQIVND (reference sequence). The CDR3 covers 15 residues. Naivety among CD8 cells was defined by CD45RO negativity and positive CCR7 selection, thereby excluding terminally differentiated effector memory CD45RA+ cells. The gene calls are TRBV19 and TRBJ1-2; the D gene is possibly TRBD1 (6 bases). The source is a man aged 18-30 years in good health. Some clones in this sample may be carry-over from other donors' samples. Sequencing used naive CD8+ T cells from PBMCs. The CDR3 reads CASSIARTEAFGYTF. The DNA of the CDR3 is TGTGCCAGTAGTATAGCGCGGACAGAGGCCTTCGGCTACACCTTC.